The next 23 T cell receptor beta chains were all read from a single sample in a study of T cells expressing NK-cell markers. TCRdb re-called the 5' RACE reads and shows each CDR3 protein once, DNA omitted. This sample's table has about 390,000 distinct CDR3 sequences. Sequences were obtained from blood T cells: a sorted CD56 or NKG2C T cell subset, CD4+ or CD8+ T cells, or bulk PBMC T cells (not recorded which). These receptors all come from a woman in her fifties or sixties in good health.

This chain links TRBV6-5 with TRBJ2-1. The CDR3 consists of 13 residues. CDR1 and CDR2 from the germline V gene are MNHEY and SVGAGI. Here the CDR3 reads CASSYGLQNEQFF.

The chain links TRBV12-3 or TRBV12-4 to TRBJ1-2; the D gene TCRdb calls, TRBD1, cannot be checked with no DNA. The CDR3 runs to 14 residues. The CDR3 protein is CASSPGTVAYGYTF.

The chain joins TRBV10-3 to TRBJ2-3; TCRdb outputs TRBD2, but without DNA this stays unchecked. The length of the CDR3 is 15 residues. Germline CDR1 reads ENHRY; CDR2 reads SYGVKD. The CDR3 is CAISEKRGVTDTQYF.

The rearrangement links TRBV6-5 to TRBJ2-3. Germline CDR1 MNHEY, CDR2 SVGAGI. The CDR3 totals 11 residues. The CDR3 region is CASKTADTQYF.

The V gene is TRBV20-1, the J gene TRBJ2-5. CDR3 length: 11 amino acids. From germline, CDR1 is DFQATT and CDR2 SNEGSKA (reference sequence). CDR3 protein: CSAADHETQYF.

V and J are TRBV12-3 or TRBV12-4 and TRBJ2-5; TCRdb outputs TRBD2, but without DNA this stays unchecked. The CDR3 has 16 residues. The CDR3 region is CASTYRPGLSWETQYF.

CDR3 sequence reads: CASSGQGAIDEQFF. This chain joins TRBV6-4 and TRBJ2-1; TCRdb indicates TRBD1, and absent DNA this call remains unverified. Germline V gives CDR1 MRHNA, CDR2 SNTAGT. The CDR3 has 14 residues.

The chain links TRBV3-1 to TRBJ1-6. The CDR3 totals 13 residues. Looked up from germline, CDR1 is LGHDT and CDR2 is YNNKEL (reference sequence). The CDR3 is CASSDLPDSPLHF.

The chain uses TRBV12-3 or TRBV12-4 and TRBJ1-6; TCRdb proposes TRBD1, but this gene call is untestable without DNA. This CDR3 spans 14 amino acids. The CDR3: CASSPFQGNSPLHF.

The V gene is TRBV7-9, the J gene TRBJ2-1; TCRdb's assignment of TRBD1 cannot be checked, as there is no DNA. This CDR3 comprises 15 residues. Germline assignment: CDR1 SEHNR and CDR2 FQNEAQ (reference sequence). This CDR3 is CASSKGGTARNEQFF. Together with reference TRBV7-9 and TRBJ2-1, the CDR3 gives the full variable domain: DTGVSQNPRHKITKRGQNVTFRCDPISEHNRLYWYRQTLGQGPEFLTYFQNEAQLEKSRLLSDRFSAERPKGSFSTLEIQRTEQGDSAMYLCASSKGGTARNEQFFGPGTRLTVL.

This rearrangement joins TRBV11-2 to TRBJ2-1; TCRdb picks TRBD1, but there is no DNA to check that call. The CDR3 length is 15 residues. CDR1 is SGHAT, CDR2 FQNNGV, per germline. The CDR3 region is CASSLNRGHGNEQFF.

The chain recombines TRBV24-1 with TRBJ2-3; there is no DNA to check the TCRdb D call of TRBD1. Germline V lookup: CDR1 KGHDR, CDR2 SFDVKD. The CDR3 totals 16 residues. The CDR3 reads CATSEFGQASTDTQYF.

The chain carries TRBV27 and TRBJ1-1. The CDR3 has 14 amino acids. The V gene's germline CDR1 is MNHEY and CDR2 SMNVEV (reference sequence). The CDR3 protein is CASKLDQTITEAFF.

V is TRBV21-1 and J is TRBJ2-3; the D gene TCRdb calls, TRBD1, cannot be checked with no DNA. TRBV21-1 is classified as a pseudogene. The CDR3 sequence is 15 residues long. CDR3 sequence: CASSNRAGHADTQYF.

The chain is built from TRBV28 and TRBJ2-1; as DNA is missing, the TRBD1 call by TCRdb cannot be tested. This CDR3 comprises 13 residues. Germline CDR1 is MDHEN and CDR2 is SYDVKM. This CDR3 is CASSAGVFGEQFF.

The chain is built from TRBV3-1 and TRBJ2-3. This CDR3 comprises 12 residues. The germline V gene encodes CDR1 LGHDT and CDR2 YNNKEL (reference sequence). CDR3: CASSRAGDTQYF.

The genes are TRBV29-1 and TRBJ2-1; TCRdb reports TRBD1, a call that lacks DNA to check it against. CDR1 is SQVTM and CDR2 is ANQGSEA in the germline V gene. This CDR3 comprises 16 residues. Here the CDR3 reads CSVVPPSAGARYEQFF.

The rearrangement links TRBV27 to TRBJ1-6; the TRBD1 assignment by TCRdb is unverifiable without DNA. Germline assignment: CDR1 MNHEY and CDR2 SMNVEV (reference sequence). This CDR3 comprises 15 residues. This CDR3 reads CASSLGAGQGTPLHF.

The chain couples TRBV28 to TRBJ1-5. The CDR3 sequence is 15 residues long. Looked up from germline, CDR1 is MDHEN and CDR2 is SYDVKM. The CDR3: CASSLGQRVGQPQHF.

The chain joins TRBV11-2 to TRBJ2-3; no DNA is available, so the TRBD2 call from TCRdb remains unchecked. The CDR3 is 14 amino acids. Germline V CDR1 and CDR2: SGHAT, FQNNGV. This CDR3 is CASSPPGLAYTQYF.

J is TRBJ1-1 and V is TRBV29-1. The germline gives CDR1 SQVTM, CDR2 ANQGSEA. CDR3 length: 14 residues. The CDR3 protein is CSVEGHNGSNEAFF.

This sequence joins TRBV10-3 and TRBJ2-7; TCRdb indicates TRBD1, and absent DNA this call remains unverified. The CDR3 is 15 amino acids. Looked up from germline, CDR1 is ENHRY and CDR2 is SYGVKD. The CDR3 is CAISERGGQDGEQYF.

The chain is built from TRBV6-5 and TRBJ2-3; TCRdb calls TRBD1, which cannot be checked without DNA. The CDR3 has 14 amino acids. Per germline, CDR1 MNHEY and CDR2 SVGAGI. CDR3 sequence reads: CASRPRGITDTQYF.